The clone carrying this TCR beta chain was recorded once. Profiled with immunoSEQ multiplex PCR; TCRdb holds only in-frame clones, not every one. The repertoire includes about 60,000 clones, 84% of them detected once, and about 16% sits in the top ten. V was pared by 0 bases and J by 1 base, with 9 bases of the junction left unmatched. This CDR3 comprises 18 residues. Germline lookup yields CDR1 SGHRS and CDR2 YFSETQ. These data belong to a study of blood T cell repertoires in COVID-19. Study information: Samples came from the United States, Italy and Spain, spanning acute and convalescent COVID-19. Nucleic acid was either cDNA or gDNA, and it came from T cells, B-cell-depleted T cells, or PBMCs.

The receptor's source is a man aged 55-75 years with COVID-19, enrolled during active disease. The sequencing sample was made of peripheral blood. The rearrangement uses TRBV5-1 and TRBJ1-5; TRBD1 matches at 8 bases. CDR3 region: CASSLGVDREKSNQPQHF. The CDR3 bases are TGCGCCAGCAGCTTGGGGGTGGACAGGGAAAAAAGCAATCAGCCCCAGCATTTT.